The rows below give T cell receptor beta chains drawn from one sample of a study of regulatory T cells in long-lasting Graves disease. TCRdb fed the multiplex PCR reads into MiXCR, producing one record per CDR3 protein. The data show 400,000 or so distinct CDR3 sequences, 20% seen once. This material consisted of peripheral blood mononuclear cells (PBMCs), taken when the disease was refractory, from a patient treated with antithyroid drugs. All receptors derive from a female donor with Graves disease. Each CDR3 is given with its conserved first and last residue. D genes are given only for firm matches. Clone size is shown for a subset of rows, as once, few, many or a class of expanded clone.

TRBV15,TRBJ1-3,15,few,TRBD1,TGTGCCACCAGTCCGGACAGGGAGTCTGGAAACACCATATATTTT,CATSPDRESGNTIYF
TRBV4-2,TRBJ2-7,16,NA,TRBD2,TGTGCCAGCAGCCAAGTGGCGACTAGCGGGAGGAACGAGCAGTACTTC,CASSQVATSGRNEQYF
TRBV9,TRBJ1-3,14,few,TRBD1,TGTGCCAGCAGCGGGGGGACAGCTGGAAACACCATATATTTT,CASSGGTAGNTIYF
TRBV5-4,TRBJ2-7,14,NA,TRBD1,TGTGCCAGCAGCCCGACGGGACAGTCTTACGAGCAGTACTTC,CASSPTGQSYEQYF
TRBV20-1,TRBJ1-1,16,few,TRBD1,TGCAGTGCTAGCGGGGGGACAGGGGGCGCGAACACTGAAGCTTTCTTT,CSASGGTGGANTEAFF
TRBV14,TRBJ2-5,13,few,NA,TGTGCCAGCAGCCAAGATCTAGGGGGGACCCAGTACTTC,CASSQDLGGTQYF
TRBV20-1,TRBJ1-2,13,many,TRBD1,TGCAGTGCGCCCGGGACAGGGGCGGGTGGCTACACCTTC,CSAPGTGAGGYTF
TRBV7-2,TRBJ2-2,17,NA,TRBD2,TGTGCCAACAGCTTAGCGGGGGGGCGGTACTACACCGGGGAGCTGTTTTTT,CANSLAGGRYYTGELFF
TRBV5-8,TRBJ1-1,15,NA,NA,TGTGCCAGCAGGCTCGACCCCGGCAGGGACACTGAAGCTTTCTTT,CASRLDPGRDTEAFF
TRBV24-1,TRBJ2-5,14,NA,NA,TGTGCCACCGGTGATACGAACAGCCAAGAGACCCAGTACTTC,CATGDTNSQETQYF
TRBV28,TRBJ2-7,13,many,NA,TGTGCCAGCAGTCCACCGTCCGGACCGGGTCGGTACTTC,CASSPPSGPGRYF
TRBV13,TRBJ2-2,15,many,NA,TGTGCCAGCAGCTTATACGGTCCGAACACCGGGGAGCTGTTTTTT,CASSLYGPNTGELFF
TRBV12-3/TRBV12-4,TRBJ1-5,14,many,NA,TGTGCCAGCACGGGCGGTGGTAGCAATCAGCCCCAGCATTTT,CASTGGGSNQPQHF
TRBV2,TRBJ2-7,15,many,NA,TGTGCCAGCAGTGAAGCTTCCTTCCCCCGGCGCGAGCAGTACTTC,CASSEASFPRREQYF
TRBV15,TRBJ2-2,17,NA,NA,TGTGCCACCAGCAGAGATCTTATGGGGGAAGGGACCGGGGAGCTGTTTTTT,CATSRDLMGEGTGELFF
TRBV20-1,TRBJ2-7,12,many,NA,TGCAGTGCTAGCGGACTCCGAGGCGAGCAGTACTTC,CSASGLRGEQYF
TRBV6-1,TRBJ1-6,14,NA,TRBD1,TGTGCCAGCACTTCGGGACAGATCAATTCACCCCTCCACTTT,CASTSGQINSPLHF
TRBV12-3/TRBV12-4,TRBJ1-4,13,few,NA,TGTGCCAGCAGTTTGCAGTATAATGAAAAACTGTTTTTT,CASSLQYNEKLFF
TRBV2,TRBJ2-1,16,NA,TRBD2,TGTGCCAGCAGTGAGACTAGCGGGAGTTCCTACAATGAGCAGTTCTTC,CASSETSGSSYNEQFF
TRBV11-2,TRBJ1-1,11,NA,TRBD1,TGTGCCAGCAGCTCCTCGACAGGGGCTTTCTTT,CASSSSTGAFF
TRBV30,TRBJ1-1,13,NA,TRBD1,TGTGCCTGGCAAGGACAGGGTAACACTGAAGCTTTCTTT,CAWQGQGNTEAFF
TRBV29-1,TRBJ1-1,14,many,TRBD1,TGCAGCGTTGGTGGACCGGGACAGGGGACTGAAGCTTTCTTT,CSVGGPGQGTEAFF
TRBV20-1,TRBJ2-7,14,many,TRBD2,TGCAGTGCGGCCTCCCTAGCGGGACCCTACGAGCAGTACTTC,CSAASLAGPYEQYF
TRBV29-1,TRBJ2-1,13,NA,TRBD1,TGCAGCGATACCCGACAGGGGGCGGTTGAGCAGTTCTTC,CSDTRQGAVEQFF
TRBV18,TRBJ2-7,11,many,TRBD1,TGTGCCAGCTCACAGGACAGGGACAAGTACTTC,CASSQDRDKYF
TRBV10-2,TRBJ2-7,14,NA,TRBD2,TGCGCCACTATAGGACTAGCGGGCCCCTACGAGCAGTACTTC,CATIGLAGPYEQYF
TRBV2,TRBJ1-5,13,many,NA,TGTGCCAGCAGTGGACAGGGCAATCAGCCCCAGCATTTT,CASSGQGNQPQHF
TRBV12-5,TRBJ1-4,16,few,NA,TGTGCTAGTGGTCTCCCGGACGGCCTGGGGGGCACAAGGCTGTTTTTT,CASGLPDGLGGTRLFF